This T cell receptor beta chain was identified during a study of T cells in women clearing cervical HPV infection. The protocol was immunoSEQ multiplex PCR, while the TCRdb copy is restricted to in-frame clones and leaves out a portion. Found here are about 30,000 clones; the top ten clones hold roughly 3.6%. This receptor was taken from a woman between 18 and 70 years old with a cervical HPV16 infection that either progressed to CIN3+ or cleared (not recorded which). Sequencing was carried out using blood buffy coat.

Incomplete CDR3 DNA: TGTGCCAGTAGTATTCCTGTCCTCAATCAGCCC. Protein sequence: CASSIPVLNQP. The whole CDR3 is CASSIPVLNQPQHF. The V call is TRBV19, the J call TRBJ1-5; D unclear. The read terminates 3 residues before the CDR3 end, so the remaining end is supplied by the germline J gene. The CDR3 is 14 amino acids. Germline loops: CDR1 LNHDA, CDR2 SQIVND (reference sequence). V lost 3 bases and J 3 bases, leaving 9 bases between the germline ends.